This T cell receptor beta chain stems from a study of technical replicates of blood from a handful of donors (dated by TCRdb to between 2016 and 2019). Library prep was done by the immunoSEQ multiplex PCR assay. The table comes from immuneACCESS by way of TCRdb, which keeps in-frame sequences with V and J called. Part of the clones is missing from these tables; in studies checked, under half for an unresolved V gene and the rest for unknown reasons. The sample table lists about 82,000 clones, approximately 96% of them with a count of one. Of the sample, 0.3% to 0.45% falls within the top ten clones. The count of this clone is one. Its binding antigen is unknown. No base qualities exist here, and no much larger clone lies one base off it. CDR1 SGHTA and CDR2 FQGNSA are derived from the germline V gene. V was cut back by 3 bases and J by 0 bases, leaving a gap of 12 bases between them. Counted from cysteine to phenylalanine, this CDR3 has 16 amino acids. Only the CDR3 portion is preserved as DNA: 48 bases, with reading frame beginning at the first base.

The source of this sequence is a human donor in good health. The sample was T cells isolated from PBMCs. The chain links TRBV7-2 with TRBJ1-3; TRBD1 is a weak D gene call, 6 bases matching. This receptor has the CDR3 CASSFGTLTSGNTIYF. The sequence in DNA is TGTGCCAGCAGCTTCGGGACACTTACCTCTGGAAACACCATATATTTT.